These 32 T cell receptor beta chains share one sample of origin, sequenced in a study of T-cell memory formation after mild COVID-19. In TCRdb, the 5' RACE reads were re-called with MiXCR into one record per CDR3 protein. The table includes about 340,000 distinct CDR3 sequences, more than 15% detected once. The sequenced sample was PBMCs or a T cell subset sorted from them (not recorded which). The receptors shown here come from a man aged 18 to 29 who had mild COVID-19 (a few samples of this study predate the infection). Cell type and time point are not known.

This chain uses TRBV6-5 with TRBJ2-3; TRBD2 matches at 9 bases. The CDR3 runs 16 residues. Germline V gene data show CDR1 as MNHEY and CDR2 as SVGAGI. The trim removed 3 bases at V and 2 bases at J, leaving 6 bases unmatched. The DNA of the CDR3 is TGTGCCAGCAGTTATTGGCTAGCGGGGCCCACAGATACGCAGTATTTT. Translation: CASSYWLAGPTDTQYF.

There are many counts of this clonotype. The CDR3: CASSPTKTGMSEQYF. The CDR3 DNA reads TGTGCCAGCAGTCCAACCAAGACAGGGATGAGCGAGCAGTACTTC. This chain joins TRBV6-5 and TRBJ2-7; 7 positions agree with TRBD1. CDR1 is MNHEY, CDR2 SVGAGI, per germline. With V trimmed by 5 bases and J by 6 bases, 13 bases remained unmatched. This CDR3 is 15 amino acids long.

This clonotype was observed a handful of times. The chain recombines TRBV7-2 with TRBJ1-3; 11 bases are a match to TRBD1. The V and J ends lost 3 bases and 4 bases, in that order; junction bases with no gene match: 2. The CDR3 has 15 residues. Looked up from germline, CDR1 is SGHTA and CDR2 is FQGNSA. This CDR3 reads CASSFRTGGGNTIYF. The DNA of the CDR3 is TGTGCCAGCAGCTTCAGGACAGGGGGCGGAAACACCATATATTTT.

This clonotype was detected a few times. The chain is built from TRBV4-1 and TRBJ2-7; 7 bases align to TRBD1. CDR3 length equals 15 residues. The germline V gene has CDR1 MGHRA and CDR2 YSYEKL. Losses at the gene ends were 1 base for V and 5 bases for J; bases not matched to a gene: 8. CDR3 amino acids: CASSQGTGSFHEQYF. Written as DNA, the CDR3 is TGCGCCAGCAGCCAAGGGACAGGATCCTTCCACGAGCAGTACTTC.

The chain employs TRBV15 and TRBJ1-3; no definite D call. Trimming took 5 bases from V and 0 from J, leaving 14 bases between them. The CDR3 is 16 amino acids. Germline CDR1 and CDR2: LNHNV and YYDKDF (reference sequence). CDR3 region: CATSREQIRSGNTIYF. CDR3 sequence (DNA): TGTGCCACCAGCCGGGAACAGATCCGCTCTGGAAACACCATATATTTT.

This clonotype was counted at least ten times. The rearrangement uses TRBV4-1 and TRBJ1-1; D ambiguous. The V and J ends lost 0 bases and 5 bases respectively, with 7 bases between them. In germline, CDR1 is MGHRA, CDR2 YSYEKL. The CDR3 has 13 residues. CDR3 coding DNA: TGCGCCAGCAGCCAAGACAGGCGTACTGAAGCTTTCTTT. Translating it yields CASSQDRRTEAFF.

The V gene is TRBV6-6, the J gene TRBJ2-3; D possibly corresponds to TRBD1 (6 bases). The CDR3 length is 14 residues. V was clipped by 11 bases and J by 4 bases, with 19 bases between them. CDR1 is MNHNY, CDR2 SVGAGI, per germline (reference sequence). Here the CDR3 reads CAAQGYLGADTQYF. Here the CDR3 DNA reads TGTGCCGCCCAGGGGTACCTCGGAGCAGATACGCAGTATTTT.

This clonotype was recorded a few times. The chain is built from TRBV20-1 and TRBJ2-3, with 9 bases aligning to TRBD2. From germline, CDR1 is DFQATT and CDR2 SNEGSKA (reference sequence). The CDR3 sequence is 16 residues long. The V segment lost 0 bases and the J segment 3 bases; nucleotides outside the gene matches: 7. In DNA, the CDR3 is TGCAGTGCTAGAGATACGCGGGGGGGCCTTACAGATACGCAGTATTTT. As protein: CSARDTRGGLTDTQYF.

This clonotype appeared a few times. One end of the junction fails to match germline, which may point to a read error. The chain couples TRBV5-6 to TRBJ2-5; 8 nucleotides agree with TRBD1. Germline V CDR1 and CDR2: SGHDT, YYEEEE. There are 13 residues in the CDR3. CDR3 sequence reads: CASSLGAGGTRYF. As DNA, the CDR3 is TGTGCCAGCAGCTTGGGGGCAGGGGGCACCCGGTACTTC.

This clonotype was seen at least ten times. The genes are TRBV11-2 and TRBJ2-3; D uncertain. The CDR3 loop spans 16 amino acids. Germline values: CDR1 SGHAT, CDR2 FQNNGV. V lost 6 bases, J lost 0 bases, and 16 bases lay in between. The CDR3 here is CASRYTGRTSTDTQYF. CDR3 sequence (DNA): TGTGCCAGCAGGTATACGGGCAGGACCAGCACAGATACGCAGTATTTT.

V is TRBV12-3 or TRBV12-4 and J is TRBJ2-3; TRBD2 matches at 13 bases. This CDR3 contains 15 residues. V lost 6 bases and J lost 6; bases outside the gene matches: 6. The chain's CDR3 is CASSRTSGGGDTQYF. CDR3 bases: TGTGCCAGCAGCAGGACTAGCGGGGGTGGGGATACGCAGTATTTT.

The genes are TRBV19 and TRBJ1-5; D perhaps matches TRBD1 (5 bases). CDR1 LNHDA and CDR2 SQIVND come from the germline V gene (reference sequence). The CDR3 spans 14 residues. The V end was cut by 5 bases, the J end by 7 bases, with 15 bases between. This CDR3 is CASSFSAGRQPQHF. The DNA for the CDR3 is TGTGCCAGTAGTTTCAGCGCGGGACGGCAGCCCCAGCATTTT.

This clonotype has more than one count but fewer than ten. V is TRBV4-3 and J is TRBJ1-6; D ambiguous. With 0 bases removed from V and 8 bases from J, the gap between germline ends came to 11 bases. This CDR3 spans 15 amino acids. Germline CDR1 is LGHNA and CDR2 is YSLEER. DNA for the CDR3: TGCGCCAGCAGCCAAGATCGGGCAGGAGATTCACCCCTCCACTTT. This codes for CASSQDRAGDSPLHF.

This clonotype was counted a few times. The chain employs TRBV7-9 and TRBJ2-7, with 8 bases lining up with TRBD1. The CDR3 has 13 amino acids. CDR1 SEHNR and CDR2 FQNEAQ come from the germline V gene (reference sequence). Trimming cost V 5 bases and J 9 bases; bases outside gene matches: 9. CDR3 region: CASSLDRGAGQYF. In nucleotides, the CDR3 is TGTGCCAGCAGCCTAGACAGGGGAGCAGGGCAGTACTTC.

This clonotype showed up just a few times. The chain joins TRBV2 to TRBJ2-7, with 10 bases fitting TRBD2. CDR1 SNHLY and CDR2 FYNNEI come from the germline V gene. With V trimmed by 3 bases and J by 4 bases, 9 bases remained unmatched. The CDR3 runs 16 residues. Here the CDR3 reads CASSERFSGGQYEQYF. In nucleotides, the CDR3 is TGTGCCAGCAGTGAGCGATTTAGCGGGGGGCAGTACGAGCAGTACTTC. The entire variable domain, with the rest obtained from reference TRBV2 and TRBJ2-7, is as follows: EPEVTQTPSHQVTQMGQEVILRCVPISNHLYFYWYRQILGQKVEFLVSFYNNEISEKSEIFDDQFSVERPDGSNFTLKIRSTKLEDSAMYFCASSERFSGGQYEQYFGPGTRLTVT.

This clonotype was detected many times. The V and J genes are TRBV4-2 and TRBJ1-3, with D unresolved. V gave up 0 bases and J gave up 0 bases, with 9 bases separating them. The CDR3 is 16 amino acids. Germline V CDR1 and CDR2: LGHNA, YNFKEQ. The CDR3 is CASSQDRASSGNTIYF. In DNA form, the CDR3 reads TGTGCCAGCAGCCAAGATCGGGCGAGCTCTGGAAACACCATATATTTT.

The chain recombines TRBV28 with TRBJ2-1; 7 bases fit TRBD1. Germline V gene data show CDR1 as MDHEN and CDR2 as SYDVKM. Trimming took 7 bases from V and 0 from J; bases not matched to a gene: 6. The CDR3 contains 15 residues. The CDR3 loop is CASNRDRISYNEQFF. The CDR3 nucleotides read TGTGCCAGCAACCGGGACAGAATCTCCTACAATGAGCAGTTCTTC.

The J gene is TRBJ2-5, the V gene TRBV6-5, with D perhaps matching TRBD1 or TRBD2 (5 bases each). The CDR3 consists of 15 residues. With 6 bases removed from V and 4 bases from J, the gap between germline ends came to 18 bases. Germline loops: CDR1 MNHEY, CDR2 SVGAGI. CDR3: CASSPPLGTRETQYF. For the CDR3, the DNA is TGTGCCAGCAGCCCCCCCCTAGGGACGCGAGAGACCCAGTACTTC.

The V gene is TRBV5-1, the J gene TRBJ2-7, with 7 bases aligning to TRBD1. The V gene's germline CDR1 is SGHRS and CDR2 YFSETQ. CDR3 length: 14 residues. V shed 0 bases and J 5 bases; nucleotides not matched to a gene: 5. The CDR3 DNA sequence: TGCGCCAGCAGCTTGGCCCCAGGGGGTAACGAGCAGTACGTC. Its protein is CASSLAPGGNEQYV.

Comment on this clonotype: Just one base apart from a much larger clone, this may be a read error. The chain uses TRBV6-2 or TRBV6-3 and TRBJ1-2; D is unclear. This CDR3 comprises 12 residues. V lost 5 bases and J lost 4, with 8 bases in between. Germline V gives CDR1 MNHEY, CDR2 SVGEGT. CDR3 loop: CASSGRIYGYTF. The CDR3 DNA reads TGTGCCAGCAGTGGACGGATCTATGGCTACACCTTC.

In this sample, this clonotype turned up a few times. The rearrangement uses TRBV20-1 and TRBJ1-2; D is undetermined. V shed 6 bases and J shed 10 bases, with 12 bases lying between them. The CDR3 spans 10 residues. Per the germline V gene, CDR1 is DFQATT and CDR2 is SNEGSKA (reference sequence). Here the CDR3 reads CSAGEYAYTF. The CDR3 DNA reads as TGCAGTGCCGGCGAGTACGCCTACACCTTC.

This clonotype was counted a few times. The J gene is TRBJ2-5, the V gene TRBV7-2; D uncertain. Per the germline V gene, CDR1 is SGHTA and CDR2 is FQGNSA. V was clipped by 1 base and J by 1 base, with 13 bases between them. The CDR3 has 16 residues. The CDR3 reads CASSLVEKSIQETQYF. As DNA, the CDR3 is TGTGCCAGCAGCTTAGTCGAGAAATCTATCCAAGAGACCCAGTACTTC.

This clonotype came up a few times. This sequence joins TRBV20-1 and TRBJ2-3; a weak D match, TRBD1 (6 bases). The germline V and J ends were trimmed by 6 bases and 3 bases, with 13 bases remaining between them. The germline gives CDR1 DFQATT, CDR2 SNEGSKA (reference sequence). CDR3 length: 13 residues. CDR3 sequence (DNA): TGCAGTGCCGTTGGGGGCAGGACAGATACGCAGTATTTT. It translates to CSAVGGRTDTQYF.

The V gene is TRBV7-9, the J gene TRBJ2-5; TRBD2 might be the D (5 bases). Per the germline V gene, CDR1 is SEHNR and CDR2 is FQNEAQ (reference sequence). The length of the CDR3 is 12 residues. Trimming removed 5 bases from V and 4 bases from J, with 8 bases in between. This CDR3 is CASSPEGETQYF. The CDR3 nucleotides read TGTGCCAGCAGCCCTGAGGGAGAGACCCAGTACTTC.

This chain uses TRBV5-1 with TRBJ2-2; TRBD2 matches at 12 bases. V trimming: 4 bases; J trimming: 1 base; junction bases outside the gene matches: 8. The CDR3 has 18 residues. Germline-derived CDR1 and CDR2 are SGHRS and YFSETQ. The CDR3 loop is CASSTTLTSGGNTGELFF. CDR3 bases: TGCGCCAGCAGCACAACCCTGACTAGCGGGGGGAACACCGGGGAGCTGTTTTTT.

The gene calls are TRBV18 and TRBJ1-2; D gene ambiguous. This CDR3 contains 14 residues. V shed 3 bases and J shed 8 bases, with 16 bases lying between them. The germline V gene has CDR1 KGHSH and CDR2 LQKENI. The CDR3 DNA is TGTGCCAGCTCACCCCCCCGGGAGGGATGGGGCTACACCTTC. The encoded protein is CASSPPREGWGYTF.

The rearrangement uses TRBV2 and TRBJ1-5; no firm D call. Trimming cost V 3 bases and J 0 bases, with 9 bases left between them. This CDR3 is built from 15 residues. The germline V gene encodes CDR1 SNHLY and CDR2 FYNNEI. The CDR3 reads CASSEFVGSNQPQHF. CDR3 DNA: TGTGCCAGCAGTGAGTTTGTTGGTAGCAATCAGCCCCAGCATTTT.

J is TRBJ1-5 and V is TRBV4-3, with TRBD1 as a possible D gene (6 bases). Trimming removed 5 bases at V and 7 bases at J, with 12 bases between. In germline, CDR1 is LGHNA, CDR2 YSLEER. The CDR3 consists of 13 residues. CDR3 DNA: TGCGCCAGCAGCTTGGGACAAACCCAGCCCCAGCATTTT. This encodes CASSLGQTQPQHF.

The V and J genes are TRBV11-2 and TRBJ2-1; the D call may be TRBD1 or TRBD2 (7 bases each). Per germline, CDR1 SGHAT and CDR2 FQNNGV. The CDR3 is 16 residues long. Deletions cut 5 bases from V and 2 bases from J, with 16 bases between. The CDR3 spells CASSPLSGGAYNEQFF. Written as DNA, the CDR3 is TGTGCCAGCAGCCCCCTGTCAGGGGGGGCCTACAATGAGCAGTTCTTC.

This clonotype has more than one count but fewer than ten. J is TRBJ2-2 and V is TRBV28, with D hard to call. Trimming pared 8 bases from V and 4 bases from J, leaving 26 bases between. The CDR3 extends over 18 amino acids. Germline V CDR1 and CDR2: MDHEN, SYDVKM. The CDR3 nucleotides read TGTGCCAGCCTTTCCGGATCGCTCCACGTCGCGGCCACCGGGGAGCTGTTTTTT. It codes for CASLSGSLHVAATGELFF.

This clonotype was seen ten or more times. The V gene is TRBV18, the J gene TRBJ2-1, with TRBD1 as a possible D gene (6 bases). Germline CDR1 reads KGHSH; CDR2 reads LQKENI. The V gene lost 4 bases and the J gene lost 3 bases, with 13 bases spanning the gap. This CDR3 has 15 amino acids. CDR3: CASSQNTGIYNEQFF. Written as DNA, the CDR3 is TGTGCCAGCTCACAAAACACAGGGATCTACAATGAGCAGTTCTTC.

This chain uses TRBV27 with TRBJ2-3; 14 bases align to TRBD2. Germline trimming cut 4 bases from V and 8 bases from J; bases unmatched to any gene: 11. There are 17 residues in the CDR3. The germline V gene encodes CDR1 MNHEY and CDR2 SMNVEV (reference sequence). In nucleotides, the CDR3 is TGTGCCAGCAGTTCCCGACTAGCGGGGGGGCCTTTCGGTACGCAGTATTTT. The encoded protein is CASSSRLAGGPFGTQYF.